This T cell receptor beta chain was captured in a study of CD8+CD57+ T cells in acquired aplastic anemia. General study results and limits: CD8+ Simpson's diversity did not differ significantly between patients and controls.

TCR beta VDJ and CDR3 were profiled, and genomic DNA was the template. TCRdb used MiXCR to reprocess the reads, holding one entry per CDR3 protein. The sample yields approximately 95,000 distinct CDR3 sequences, roughly two thirds seen once. An expansion of CD8+CD57+ cells by flow cytometry had been shown in patients chosen for sequencing. Diagnosis of severe acquired aplastic anemia applied to all patients. Prior therapy had not been administered to any patient at the time of blood sampling. As concerns this clonotype: As yet, its antigen is unknown. One junction end does not reproduce the germline sequence, and a read error may be involved.

This CDR3 region has 14 residues. The germline CDR1 and CDR2 sequences are SNHLY and FYNNEI. The chain combines TRBV2 with TRBJ2-3, with TRBD1 matching 9 bases. Material for sequencing was sorted CD4+, CD8+, or CD8+CD57+ T cells (not recorded which) from PBMCs. The TCR comes from a human donor with aplastic anemia. The CDR3 nucleotides are TGTGCCAGCAGTACACAGGGGGCTGGTGATATGCAGTATTTT. This encodes CASSTQGAGDMQYF.